This TCR beta chain stems from a study of radiotherapy plus CTLA-4 blockade in lung cancer. Turning to the study itself: Around a sixth of patients responded objectively, and about 33% achieved disease control.

This clone was recorded only once. Other nucleotide sequences from this sample produce the same CDR3. Using immunoSEQ multiplex PCR, the repertoire was profiled, and TCRdb retains in-frame clones only, with some absent. The sample shows over 100,000 clones, approximately 77% of them seen only once. The V gene end was trimmed by 4 bases and the J gene end by 5 bases; junction bases not matched to a gene: 17. CDR1 is SQVTM and CDR2 is ANQGSEA in the germline V gene. CDR3 length: 17 residues. The chain couples TRBV29-1 to TRBJ2-4; 7 bases are a match to TRBD1. The specimen was peripheral blood, collected from a patient treated with radiotherapy plus ipilimumab. This TCR was recovered from a human donor with non-small cell lung cancer that progressed on radiotherapy plus ipilimumab. Some clones in this sample may be carry-over from other donors' samples. CDR3 nucleotides: TGCAGCGTTGGGGGTGGGCAGGGGGTCCGAGGCCAAAACATTCAGTACTTC. It specifies CSVGGGQGVRGQNIQYF.